The 29 T cell receptor beta chains below come from one sample, sequenced in a study of T cells in Graves' hyperthyroidism and ophthalmopathy. Authors of the study amplified TCR beta CDR3 regions from RNA transcripts. The HTBI primer set drove a first-round RT-PCR of the TCR CDR3. One entry per CDR3 protein results from TCRdb running MiXCR on the multiplex PCR reads. Seen here are roughly 280,000 distinct CDR3 sequences, over 20% observed once, and the top ten hold 64%. Material: blood. All receptors derive from a man under 40 with Graves' ophthalmopathy.

This clonotype was counted a few times. The CDR3 DNA reads TGTGCCAGCAGCCAAGATCTAGGGCCCAGCTATGGCTACACCTTC. Protein sequence: CASSQDLGPSYGYTF. The gene calls are TRBV3-1 and TRBJ1-2; D unresolved. V was pared by 0 bases and J by 4 bases, with 12 bases between. The V gene's germline CDR1 is LGHDT and CDR2 YNNKEL (reference sequence). CDR3 length: 15 residues. The entire variable domain, with the rest obtained from reference TRBV3-1 and TRBJ1-2, is as follows: DTAVSQTPKYLVTQMGNDKSIKCEQNLGHDTMYWYKQDSKKFLKIMFSYNNKELIINETVPNRFSPKSPDKAHLNLHINSLELGDSAVYFCASSQDLGPSYGYTFGSGTRLTVV.

In this sample, this clonotype turned up a few times. Since a much larger clone is just one base distant, this may be a read error. This rearrangement joins TRBV6-1 to TRBJ2-5, with D unresolved. There are 11 residues in the CDR3. Trimming cost V 6 bases and J 0 bases, with 2 bases left between them. Germline V gives CDR1 MNHNS, CDR2 SASEGT. Here the CDR3 DNA reads TGTGCCAGCAGGTACCAAGAGACCCAGTACTTC. It codes for CASRYQETQYF.

Only a few counts were recorded for this clonotype. The chain links TRBV5-4 to TRBJ2-1, with 8 nucleotides matching TRBD2. J was trimmed by 6 bases and V by 0 bases; bases with no gene match: 5. The V gene's germline CDR1 is SGHNT and CDR2 YYREEE (reference sequence). The CDR3 is 15 amino acids. The CDR3 sequence is CASSLGAGGINEQFF. The CDR3 DNA sequence: TGTGCCAGCAGCTTGGGTGCGGGAGGTATCAATGAGCAGTTCTTC.

The chain joins TRBV25-1 to TRBJ2-3; 7 bases map to TRBD2. The CDR3 has 15 residues. V was pared by 1 base and J by 4 bases, with 5 bases of the junction left unmatched. The V gene's germline CDR1 is MGHDK and CDR2 SYGVNS. CDR3 residues: CASSESGGGSDTQYF. As DNA, the CDR3 is TGTGCCAGCAGTGAATCGGGGGGAGGGTCAGATACGCAGTATTTT. Supplemented by reference TRBV25-1 and TRBJ2-3, the full variable domain reads EADIYQTPRYLVIGTGKKITLECSQTMGHDKMYWYQQDPGMELHLIHYSYGVNSTEKGDLSSESTVSRIRTEHFPLTLESARPSHTSQYLCASSESGGGSDTQYFGPGTRLTVL.

This clonotype was recorded a few times. The chain uses TRBV9 and TRBJ2-1; 7 bases agree with TRBD2. The CDR3 totals 15 residues. Germline values: CDR1 SGDLS, CDR2 YYNGEE. V lost 4 bases and J lost 0; bases outside the gene matches: 4. The CDR3 sequence: CASSRGDYSYNEQFF. The CDR3 DNA reads TGTGCCAGCAGCCGGGGGGACTACTCCTACAATGAGCAGTTCTTC.

At least ten counts were recorded for this clonotype. The J gene is TRBJ2-5, the V gene TRBV11-2, with D hard to call. The CDR3 runs to 12 residues. Trimming removed 1 base from V and 1 base from J, with 1 base in between. CDR1 is SGHAT, CDR2 FQNNGV, per germline. DNA of the CDR3: TGTGCCAGCAGCTTAGGCCAAGAGACCCAGTACTTC. Translated, it gives CASSLGQETQYF.

This clonotype was detected only a few times. V is TRBV7-9 and J is TRBJ2-5; D is uncertain. With 7 bases removed from V and 5 bases from J, the gap between germline ends came to 14 bases. Germline V gene sequence: CDR1 SEHNR, CDR2 FQNEAQ (reference sequence). The CDR3 extends over 13 amino acids. The CDR3 is CASMRPEVETQYF. The CDR3 DNA follows: TGTGCCAGCATGAGACCTGAAGTGGAGACCCAGTACTTC.

The chain recombines TRBV12-3 or TRBV12-4 with TRBJ1-1; no reliable D call. The CDR3 has 16 residues. V was shortened by 4 bases and J by 4 bases, with 19 bases between the two germline ends. The DNA of the CDR3 is TGTGCCAGCAGTTCTGGAGGGCTGGAGGATGGCACTGAAGCTTTCTTT. Translating it yields CASSSGGLEDGTEAFF.

The J gene is TRBJ1-4, the V gene TRBV12-3 or TRBV12-4; the D gene is possibly TRBD1 (5 bases). The CDR3 loop spans 14 amino acids. Trimming cost V 5 bases and J 3 bases, with 10 bases left between them. The CDR3 region has the DNA TGTGCCAGCAGTCGCCGGGACTCTAATGAAAAACTGTTTTTT. It specifies CASSRRDSNEKLFF.

The chain recombines TRBV30 with TRBJ2-3; D not resolved. V lost 4 bases to trimming and J lost 6 bases, with 8 bases between them. The germline V gene has CDR1 GTSNPN and CDR2 SVGIG (reference sequence). The CDR3 totals 11 residues. As DNA, the CDR3 is TGTGCCTGGAAAACAGAGGATACGCAGTATTTT. Encoded protein: CAWKTEDTQYF.

This chain connects TRBV27 to TRBJ2-5, with D tentatively TRBD1 (5 bases). Germline CDR1 MNHEY, CDR2 SMNVEV (reference sequence). The CDR3 loop spans 13 amino acids. V gave up 3 bases and J gave up 7 bases, with 12 bases separating them. For the CDR3, the DNA is TGTGCCAGCAGTTTCTACCCCCAGGGGACCCAGTACTTC. Translating gives CASSFYPQGTQYF.

In its sample, this clonotype was seen many times. The chain links TRBV3-1 to TRBJ1-1; no reliable D call. The germline gives CDR1 LGHDT, CDR2 YNNKEL (reference sequence). V lost 1 base and J 7 bases, leaving 7 bases between the germline ends. This CDR3 has 12 amino acids. In nucleotides, the CDR3 is TGTGCCAGCAGCCAAGGTGGGAATGAAGCTTTCTTT. It is translated as CASSQGGNEAFF.

To note about this clonotype: One junction end disagrees with the germline gene, perhaps due to a read error. The chain has TRBV13 and TRBJ2-1; 9 positions match TRBD2. CDR1 and CDR2 from the germline V gene are PRHDT and FYEKMQ (reference sequence). The CDR3 extends over 15 amino acids. The CDR3: CASIQRAGGPYEQSF. DNA for the CDR3: TGTGCCAGCATACAACGGGCGGGAGGGCCTTATGAGCAGTCCTTC.

The table lists this clonotype with a few counts. The rearrangement links TRBV5-1 to TRBJ2-1; D perhaps matches TRBD2 (6 bases). In germline, CDR1 is SGHRS, CDR2 YFSETQ. V was shortened by 5 bases and J by 0 bases, with 15 bases between the two germline ends. The CDR3 contains 16 residues. CDR3 sequence (DNA): TGCGCCAGCAGGGGCGATAGCGGCAGCTCCTACAATGAGCAGTTCTTC. As protein: CASRGDSGSSYNEQFF.

V usage is TRBV28 and J usage is TRBJ1-3, with 7 bases aligning to TRBD1. The ends lost 6 bases at V and 0 bases at J; junction bases unmatched: 5. This CDR3 spans 15 amino acids. The germline gives CDR1 MDHEN, CDR2 SYDVKM. CDR3 DNA: TGTGCCAGCAGGACAGGGCCGAGCTCTGGAAACACCATATATTTT. Translated, it gives CASRTGPSSGNTIYF.

This clonotype was counted a few times. V usage is TRBV9 and J usage is TRBJ1-1, with D possibly being TRBD1 (5 bases). The V gene lost 0 bases and the J gene lost 5 bases, with 11 bases spanning the gap. From germline, CDR1 is SGDLS and CDR2 YYNGEE. The CDR3 covers 14 residues. The CDR3 DNA reads TGTGCCAGCAGCGTAGCTACGGGGGGTACTGAAGCTTTCTTT. This codes for CASSVATGGTEAFF.

This clonotype was counted only a few times. This chain connects TRBV6-2 or TRBV6-3 to TRBJ2-5; maybe TRBD2 (6 bases). V was trimmed by 5 bases and J by 9 bases, leaving 19 bases between them. The CDR3 is 14 amino acids. Germline V gene sequence: CDR1 MNHEY, CDR2 SVGEGT. The CDR3 nucleotides read TGTGCCAGCAGTGCGGGAATAGCGGTCCGGTCCCAGTACTTC. It translates to CASSAGIAVRSQYF.

In regard to this clonotype: A single base separates this from a much larger clone, so it may be a read error. The V call is TRBV28, the J call TRBJ1-1; TRBD1 matches 11 bases. There are 17 residues in the CDR3. The germline CDR1 and CDR2 sequences are MDHEN and SYDVKM. The CDR3 is CASSTDTGQGGNTGAFF. In DNA, the CDR3 is TGTGCCAGCAGCACCGACACGGGACAGGGGGGGAACACTGGAGCTTTCTTT.

The DNA of the CDR3 is TGTGCCAGCAGATCCCAGGCGGGGATAGGTCAGCCCCAGCATTTT. Translation gives CASRSQAGIGQPQHF. The chain combines TRBV6-1 with TRBJ1-5, with unresolved D. Germline CDR1 reads MNHNS; CDR2 reads SASEGT. CDR3 size: 15 residues. V lost 6 bases, J lost 6 bases, and 18 bases lay in between.

The chain links TRBV19 to TRBJ2-1; D is possibly TRBD1 (6 bases). V was pared by 7 bases and J by 8 bases, with 15 bases between. CDR1 and CDR2 from the germline V gene are LNHDA and SQIVND (reference sequence). The CDR3 spans 13 residues. The CDR3 is CASKEGGRDEQFF. CDR3 sequence (DNA): TGTGCCAGTAAAGAAGGGGGTAGGGATGAGCAGTTCTTC.

This clonotype was seen only a few times. The CDR3 sequence is CASSDWTGSLPGNTIYF. The CDR3 nucleotides are TGTGCCAGCAGTGATTGGACAGGGTCTTTGCCTGGAAACACCATATATTTT. The chain carries TRBV2 and TRBJ1-3, with 8 bases lining up with TRBD1. V was clipped by 3 bases and J by 2 bases; unmatched bases: 9. CDR1 SNHLY and CDR2 FYNNEI come from the germline V gene. CDR3 length: 17 residues. Full variable domain (rest looked up from reference TRBV2 and TRBJ1-3): EPEVTQTPSHQVTQMGQEVILRCVPISNHLYFYWYRQILGQKVEFLVSFYNNEISEKSEIFDDQFSVERPDGSNFTLKIRSTKLEDSAMYFCASSDWTGSLPGNTIYFGEGSWLTVV.

This sequence joins TRBV29-1 and TRBJ2-2; D is perhaps TRBD1 (5 bases). The CDR3 extends over 14 amino acids. The V end lost 6 bases, the J end lost 0 bases, and 11 bases lay between the germline ends. Germline V lookup: CDR1 SQVTM, CDR2 ANQGSEA. This chain's CDR3 is CSVMTDPNTGELFF. The DNA for the CDR3 is TGCAGCGTGATGACAGACCCGAACACCGGGGAGCTGTTTTTT.

In its sample, this clonotype was seen a few times. The rearrangement links TRBV5-1 to TRBJ2-3; D assignment may be TRBD1 or TRBD2 (5 bases each). The CDR3 totals 16 residues. Germline V lookup: CDR1 SGHRS, CDR2 YFSETQ. V was shortened by 4 bases and J by 1 base, with 16 bases between the two germline ends. The CDR3 reads CASSLRGDGGTDTQYF. In DNA, the CDR3 is TGCGCCAGCAGCCTCCGGGGCGATGGGGGCACAGATACGCAGTATTTT.

This clonotype was detected many times. The rearrangement links TRBV3-1 to TRBJ1-1; TRBD1 agrees at 8 bases. The germline CDR1 and CDR2 sequences are LGHDT and YNNKEL (reference sequence). The V gene end was trimmed by 6 bases and the J gene end by 1 base; junction bases not matched to a gene: 4. The CDR3 spans 14 residues. CDR3 in amino acids: CASSFGQGNTEAFF. The DNA of the CDR3 is TGTGCCAGCAGTTTTGGACAGGGGAACACTGAAGCTTTCTTT.

There are many counts of this clonotype. This rearrangement joins TRBV3-1 to TRBJ1-4; D gene unclear. From germline, CDR1 is LGHDT and CDR2 YNNKEL (reference sequence). Between the trimmed V and J ends, which lost 4 bases and 8 bases, there was a span of 17 bases. CDR3 length: 15 residues. CDR3 in amino acids: CASSPRPGGGEKLFF. The CDR3 DNA reads TGTGCCAGCAGCCCCCGTCCGGGCGGCGGGGAAAAACTGTTTTTT.

This clonotype was seen a few times. The gene calls are TRBV20-1 and TRBJ2-5; possibly TRBD2 for D (6 bases). The V gene lost 0 bases and the J gene lost 3 bases, with 11 bases spanning the gap. This CDR3 spans 14 amino acids. Germline CDR1 is DFQATT and CDR2 is SNEGSKA (reference sequence). In nucleotides, the CDR3 is TGCAGTGCTAGAGATCCTACGGGAGAAGAGACCCAGTACTTC. It encodes CSARDPTGEETQYF.

The chain links TRBV6-2 or TRBV6-3 to TRBJ2-2; 9 nucleotides match TRBD2. Germline V gene lookup returns CDR1 MNHEY and CDR2 SVGEGT. The length of the CDR3 is 16 residues. V trimming: 8 bases; J trimming: 3 bases; junction bases outside the gene matches: 10. DNA of the CDR3: TGTGCCAGCGTACCGGGACTAGCCTCCGACACCGGGGAGCTGTTTTTT. It is translated as CASVPGLASDTGELFF.

Points on this clonotype: One junction end disagrees with the germline gene, perhaps due to a read error. The chain joins TRBV12-3 or TRBV12-4 to TRBJ1-6; D is unresolved. The CDR3 consists of 14 residues. The CDR3 spells CAISVGVDNSPLHF. In nucleotides, the CDR3 is TGTGCCATCAGTGTCGGGGTAGATAATTCACCCCTCCACTTT.

V usage is TRBV7-8 and J usage is TRBJ1-5; 7 positions agree with TRBD1. CDR1 is SGHVS and CDR2 is FQNEAQ in the germline V gene. The CDR3 is made up of 15 amino acids. Losses at the gene ends were 5 bases for V and 4 bases for J; bases not matched to a gene: 8. The DNA of the CDR3 is TGTGCCAGCAGCGAAGCGGGACAGAAGAATCAGCCCCAGCATTTT. Protein product: CASSEAGQKNQPQHF.